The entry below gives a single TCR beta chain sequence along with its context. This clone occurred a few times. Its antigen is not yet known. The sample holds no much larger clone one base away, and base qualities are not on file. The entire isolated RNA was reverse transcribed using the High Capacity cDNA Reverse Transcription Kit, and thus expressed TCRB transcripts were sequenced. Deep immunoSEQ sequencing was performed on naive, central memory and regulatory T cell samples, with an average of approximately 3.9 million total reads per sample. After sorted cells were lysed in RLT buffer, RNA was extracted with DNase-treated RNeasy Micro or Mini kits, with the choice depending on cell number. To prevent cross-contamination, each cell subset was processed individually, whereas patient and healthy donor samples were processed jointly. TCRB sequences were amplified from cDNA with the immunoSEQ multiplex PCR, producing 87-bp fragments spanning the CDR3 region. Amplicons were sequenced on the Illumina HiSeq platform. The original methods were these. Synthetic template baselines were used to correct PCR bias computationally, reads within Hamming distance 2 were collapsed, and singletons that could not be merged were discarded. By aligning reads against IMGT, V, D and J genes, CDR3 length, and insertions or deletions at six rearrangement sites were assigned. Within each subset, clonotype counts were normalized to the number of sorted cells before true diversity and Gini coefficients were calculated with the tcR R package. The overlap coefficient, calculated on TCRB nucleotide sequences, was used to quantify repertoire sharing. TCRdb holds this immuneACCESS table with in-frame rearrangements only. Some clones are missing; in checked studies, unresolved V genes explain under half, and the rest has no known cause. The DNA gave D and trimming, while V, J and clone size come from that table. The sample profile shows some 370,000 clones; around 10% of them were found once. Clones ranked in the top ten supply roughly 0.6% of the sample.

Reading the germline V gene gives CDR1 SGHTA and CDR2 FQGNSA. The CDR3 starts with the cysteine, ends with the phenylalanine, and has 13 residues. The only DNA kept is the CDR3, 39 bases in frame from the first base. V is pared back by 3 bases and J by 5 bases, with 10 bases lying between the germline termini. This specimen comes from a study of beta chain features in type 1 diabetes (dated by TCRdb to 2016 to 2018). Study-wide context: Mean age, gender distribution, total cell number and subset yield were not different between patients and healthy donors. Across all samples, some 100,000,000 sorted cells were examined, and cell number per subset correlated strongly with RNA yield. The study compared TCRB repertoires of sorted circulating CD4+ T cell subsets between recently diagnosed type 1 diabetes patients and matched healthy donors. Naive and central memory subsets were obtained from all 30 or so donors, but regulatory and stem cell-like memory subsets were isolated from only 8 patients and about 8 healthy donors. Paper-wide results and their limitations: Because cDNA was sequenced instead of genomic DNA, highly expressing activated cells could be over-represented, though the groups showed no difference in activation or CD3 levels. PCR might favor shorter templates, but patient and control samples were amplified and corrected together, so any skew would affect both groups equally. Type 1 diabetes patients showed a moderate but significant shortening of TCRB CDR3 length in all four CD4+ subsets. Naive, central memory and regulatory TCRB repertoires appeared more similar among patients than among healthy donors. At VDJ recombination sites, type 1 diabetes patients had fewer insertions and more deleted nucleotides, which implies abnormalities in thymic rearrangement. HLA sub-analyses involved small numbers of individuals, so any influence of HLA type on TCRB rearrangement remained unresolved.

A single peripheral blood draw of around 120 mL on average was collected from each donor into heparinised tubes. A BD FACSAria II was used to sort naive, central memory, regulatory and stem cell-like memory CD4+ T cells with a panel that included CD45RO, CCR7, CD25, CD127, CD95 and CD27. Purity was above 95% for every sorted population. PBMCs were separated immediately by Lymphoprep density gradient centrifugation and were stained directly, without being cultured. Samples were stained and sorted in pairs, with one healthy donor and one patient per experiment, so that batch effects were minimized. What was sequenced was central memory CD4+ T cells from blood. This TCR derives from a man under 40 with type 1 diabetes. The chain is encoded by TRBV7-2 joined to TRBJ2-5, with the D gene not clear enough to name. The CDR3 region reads CASSFSLYETQYF. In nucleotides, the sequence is TGTGCCAGCAGCTTCTCTCTATACGAGACCCAGTACTTC.